This T cell receptor (beta chain) originates from a study of CD8+ T cells in alopecia areata. General study findings and limits: Across lesional scalp, and particularly alopecia totalis/universalis, clonality surpassed that of normal scalp. Numerous expanded lesional clones remained in scalp and blood during tofacitinib.

Specified treatment: oral pan-JAK inhibitor, 5-10 mg twice daily. Extracted from the samples, RNA was reverse transcribed into cDNA to serve as the sequencing template. Only in-frame clones appear in the TCRdb table, and some are missing; sequencing was by immunoSEQ multiplex PCR. The sample contains around 180,000 clones, over 55% of which appear only once. A word on this clone: The antigen is unknown.

Germline CDR1 SGHTA, CDR2 FQGNSA. CDR3 size: 14 residues. Trimming took 2 bases from V and 3 from J; bases not matched to a gene: 1. The chain has TRBV7-2 and TRBJ2-3; 8 nucleotides agree with TRBD1. This TCR was recovered from a human donor with alopecia areata. The sequencing here drew on CD4+ T cells sorted from blood, taken at week 24, from a patient treated with tofacitinib. CDR3 DNA: TGTGCCAGCAGCTTACGACAGGGGACAGATACGCAGTATTTT. This translates into CASSLRQGTDTQYF.